The TCR beta chain under discussion was sequenced for a study of blood T cell repertoires in COVID-19. Study summary: PBMCs, B-cell-depleted T cells, or T cells provided the cDNA or gDNA that made up the material.

Here immunoSEQ multiplex PCR was the method, and the copy in TCRdb shows in-frame clones only, minus some. The sample has some 400,000 clones, around 87% seen once; the top ten hold 2% to 2.5%. From germline, CDR1 is WSHSY and CDR2 SAAADI. After removal of 7 bases from V and 6 bases from J, the junction contained 4 bases not matched to a gene. There are 12 residues in the CDR3. The chain joins TRBV10-2 to TRBJ2-3; 7 nucleotides match TRBD2. This receptor was identified in an older woman with COVID-19, enrolled during active disease. The specimen was peripheral blood. DNA of the CDR3: TGCGCCAGCAACGGGGGGACTGATACGCAGTATTTT. Residues: CASNGGTDTQYF.